This T cell receptor (beta chain) appears in the sequencing data of a study of Tregs in tolerant kidney transplant recipients. The study's findings and limits: Few patients were studied, so findings need validation in larger groups.

Sequencing used immunoSEQ multiplex PCR; TCRdb keeps in-frame clones, though not all of them. The table lists 75,000 to 100,000 clones, around 94% of them singletons. About this clone: The antigen is undetermined.

Trimming stripped 2 bases from V and 1 base from J, with 14 bases between. The CDR3 sequence is 15 residues long. Germline V gene data show CDR1 as GTSNPN and CDR2 as SVGIG (reference sequence). The chain has TRBV30 and TRBJ1-1, with D possibly TRBD1 on 5 matching bases. Sequenced sample: CD8+ T cells from blood. The source of this sequence is a human donor in good health. The CDR3 DNA reads TGTGCCTGGAGTAATAAGGAGGGGAGGAACACTGAAGCTTTCTTT. Its protein product is CAWSNKEGRNTEAFF.